This T cell receptor beta chain appears in the sequencing data of a study of graft-versus-host responses after intestinal transplantation. Overall study results and limits: There was an association between peak levels of circulating GvH clones and early post-transplant HvG declines. Marrow from the recipient contained GvH clones, some of which had appeared first in ileum or blood.

J was trimmed by 5 bases and V by 3 bases; bases with no gene match: 5. Germline V CDR1 and CDR2: SGHTA, FQGNSA. The CDR3 sequence is 14 residues long. Of note for this clone: What it recognizes is unknown.

Sequenced by immunoSEQ multiplex PCR; TCRdb stores in-frame clones only, minus some. The sample has about 59,000 clones, 85% to 95% seen once. The sequences come from unstimulated CD4+ T cells sorted from spleen or lymph node cells, collected before transplant. The sequence derives from a human donor who was the organ donor for an intestinal transplant. This chain connects TRBV7-2 to TRBJ2-5, with 8 bases matching TRBD2. As DNA, the CDR3 is TGTGCCAGCAGCTTTCGGGGGGGCCCCGAGACCCAGTACTTC. Translating it yields CASSFRGGPETQYF.